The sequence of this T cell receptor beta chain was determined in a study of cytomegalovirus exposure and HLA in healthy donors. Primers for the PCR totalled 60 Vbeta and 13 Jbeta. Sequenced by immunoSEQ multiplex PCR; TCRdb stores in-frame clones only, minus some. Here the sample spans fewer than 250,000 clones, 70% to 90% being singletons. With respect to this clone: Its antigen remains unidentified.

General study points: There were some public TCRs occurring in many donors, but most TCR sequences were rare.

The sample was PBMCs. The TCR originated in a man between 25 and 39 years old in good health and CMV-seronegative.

The CDR3 reads CASSLAAGAGYTF. In DNA form, the CDR3 reads TGTGCCAGCAGCTTGGCCGCGGGAGCTGGCTACACCTTC. This chain connects TRBV5-6 to TRBJ1-2, with D unresolved. Trimming stripped 0 bases from V and 7 bases from J, with 10 bases between. The CDR3 is made up of 13 amino acids. The V gene's germline CDR1 is SGHDT and CDR2 YYEEEE. The complete variable domain, with remaining parts taken from reference TRBV5-6 and TRBJ1-2, reads DAGVTQSPTHLIKTRGQQVTLRCSPKSGHDTVSWYQQALGQGPQFIFQYYEEEERQRGNFPDRFSGHQFPNYSSELNVNALLLGDSALYLCASSLAAGAGYTFGSGTRLTVV.